The T cell receptor beta chain under discussion was sequenced for a study of T cell repertoires in cytomegalovirus infection. The wider study: Public TCR beta signature analysis indicated the presence of both CMV infection and matching HLA type.

V was trimmed by 1 base and J by 3 bases, leaving 6 bases between them. The CDR3 covers 13 residues. From germline, CDR1 is MGHRA and CDR2 YSYEKL. This clonotype was seen at least ten times. The antigen is unknown. MiXCR, applied by TCRdb to the reads, yields one record per CDR3 protein. In the table there are roughly 180,000 distinct CDR3 sequences, about 15% of which are singletons. Study-wide results and caveats: Ex vivo responses were dominated by HLA-C-restricted CMV-specific TCR beta clonotypes.

The chain has TRBV4-1 and TRBJ2-5; the D is unclear. Sequenced material: CD8+ T cells from PBMCs. The receptor was isolated from a human donor in good health (CMV status not recorded). Some clones in this sample may be carry-over from other donors' samples. The CDR3 reads CASSQASEETQYF. CDR3 sequence (DNA): TGCGCCAGCAGCCAAGCATCCGAAGAGACCCAGTACTTC.